A single sample is the source of the 8 T cell receptor beta chains below, sequenced in a study of blood T cell repertoires in COVID-19. Using immunoSEQ multiplex PCR, the repertoire was profiled, and TCRdb retains in-frame clones only, with some absent. The table shows 140,000 or so clones, with approximately 87% occurring only once. What was sequenced was PBMCs or T cells enriched from blood (not recorded which). The receptors were sampled from a man between 60 and 70 years old who had recovered from COVID-19.

Here the CDR3 reads CASSSGSYGYTF. The CDR3, as DNA: TGTGCCAGCAGCTCGGGTAGCTATGGCTACACCTTC. This rearrangement joins TRBV5-6 to TRBJ1-2; D unclear. The CDR3 is 12 residues long. Per germline, CDR1 SGHDT and CDR2 YYEEEE. Trimming shortened V by 3 bases and J by 4 bases, and 7 bases separated the two germline ends.

The rearrangement joins TRBV19 to TRBJ2-7; D is possibly TRBD1 (5 bases). Trimming stripped 3 bases from V and 6 bases from J, with 15 bases between. Germline lookup yields CDR1 LNHDA and CDR2 SQIVND (reference sequence). The CDR3 totals 14 residues. DNA of the CDR3: TGTGCCAGTAGTATTACAGGCCCATCGCGCGAGCAGTACTTC. The encoded protein is CASSITGPSREQYF.

The chain employs TRBV18 and TRBJ1-3; weak D call: TRBD1 (5 bases). In germline, CDR1 is KGHSH, CDR2 LQKENI. V lost 3 bases to trimming and J lost 2 bases, with 11 bases between them. The CDR3 runs 15 residues. CDR3 protein: CASSPRGFAGNTIYF. The CDR3 DNA follows: TGTGCCAGCTCACCTCGGGGGTTTGCTGGAAACACCATATATTTT. Combining the CDR3 with reference TRBV18 and TRBJ1-3 gives the whole variable domain NAGVMQNPRHLVRRRGQEARLRCSPMKGHSHVYWYRQLPEEGLKFMVYLQKENIIDESGMPKERFSAEFPKEGPSILRIQQVVRGDSAAYFCASSPRGFAGNTIYFGEGSWLTVV.

The chain combines TRBV28 with TRBJ2-5; 9 bases match TRBD2. Germline V lookup: CDR1 MDHEN, CDR2 SYDVKM. The CDR3 extends over 15 amino acids. Unmatched junction bases numbered 5, after V lost 2 bases and J lost 4 bases. The CDR3 DNA reads as TGTGCCAGCAGTTTAGGAAGCGGGAGGACAGAGACCCAGTACTTC. This codes for CASSLGSGRTETQYF.

V and J are TRBV28 and TRBJ2-4; 7 bases agree with TRBD1. The CDR3 runs 14 residues. V was pared by 5 bases and J by 1 base, with 2 bases of the junction left unmatched. Germline V gene lookup returns CDR1 MDHEN and CDR2 SYDVKM. The DNA of the CDR3 is TGTGCCAGCAGTCCACAGGGGGCCAAAAACATTCAGTACTTC. It is translated as CASSPQGAKNIQYF. The variable domain in full, completed from reference TRBV28 and TRBJ2-4, reads DVKVTQSSRYLVKRTGEKVFLECVQDMDHENMFWYRQDPGLGLRLIYFSYDVKMKEKGDIPEGYSVSREKKERFSLILESASTNQTSMYLCASSPQGAKNIQYFGAGTRLSVL.

J is TRBJ1-2 and V is TRBV7-8; 7 nucleotides line up with TRBD1. CDR1 is SGHVS and CDR2 is FQNEAQ in the germline V gene. The CDR3 has 14 amino acids. The trim removed 0 bases at V and 4 bases at J, leaving 2 bases unmatched. This CDR3 reads CASSLARTGYGYTF. For the CDR3, the DNA is TGTGCCAGCAGCTTAGCGAGGACAGGCTATGGCTACACCTTC.

The rearrangement uses TRBV28 and TRBJ1-2; 9 nucleotides agree with TRBD1. This CDR3 has 14 amino acids. Germline V gives CDR1 MDHEN, CDR2 SYDVKM. The J segment lost 2 bases and the V segment lost 6 bases, leaving 4 bases of the junction unmatched. The CDR3 loop is CASSGDRENYGYTF. CDR3 DNA: TGTGCCAGCAGCGGGGACAGGGAAAACTATGGCTACACCTTC.

The genes are TRBV28 and TRBJ2-1, with unresolved D. The CDR3 is 13 residues long. Trimming stripped 1 base from V and 10 bases from J, with 11 bases between. CDR1 MDHEN and CDR2 SYDVKM come from the germline V gene. CDR3 amino acids: CASSLLVSNEQFF. The CDR3 DNA reads as TGTGCCAGCAGTTTATTAGTTTCGAACGAGCAGTTCTTC.